One sample yielded the 23 T cell receptor beta chains listed below, sequenced in a study of shared clonotypes between healthy human individuals. The repertoire was sequenced with immunoSEQ multiplex PCR; TCRdb's copy has only in-frame clones and lacks some. Of some 2.1 million clones listed, about 93% were seen once; the top ten hold less than 2%. CD45RO-negative CD8 cells positively selected for CCR7 made up the naive population, which excluded terminally differentiated effector memory CD45RA+ cells. Sequenced sample: naive CD8+ T cells from PBMCs. Receptors originate from a young man in good health. Some clones in this sample may be carry-over from other donors' samples.

V and J are TRBV19 and TRBJ2-7; a possible D gene is TRBD1 (6 bases). The V end lost 5 bases, the J end lost 0 bases, and 11 bases lay between the germline ends. The CDR3 is 14 amino acids. Germline V CDR1 and CDR2: LNHDA, SQIVND (reference sequence). CDR3 bases: TGTGCCAGTAGTCCGTGGGACACCTCCTACGAGCAGTACTTC. This encodes CASSPWDTSYEQYF.

This sequence joins TRBV9 and TRBJ2-1, with TRBD2 identical over 7 bases. V shed 1 base, J shed 2 bases, and the junction held 6 bases outside the gene matches. The CDR3 runs 16 residues. CDR1 and CDR2 from the germline V gene are SGDLS and YYNGEE. CDR3 protein: CASSVLVGGAYNEQFF. CDR3 DNA: TGTGCCAGCAGCGTATTAGTGGGAGGGGCCTACAATGAGCAGTTCTTC.

CDR3 in DNA: TGTGCCAGTAGGGAGACAGGGTACAATGAGCAGTTCTTC. Its translation: CASRETGYNEQFF. The chain is built from TRBV19 and TRBJ2-1; TRBD1 matches 7 bases. The CDR3 is 13 residues long. Germline V gene lookup returns CDR1 LNHDA and CDR2 SQIVND (reference sequence). Trimming at V came to 6 bases and at J to 4 bases, leaving 3 bases not matched to a gene.

V and J are TRBV28 and TRBJ2-7; D is perhaps TRBD1 or TRBD2 (5 bases each). The CDR3 has 15 amino acids. Deletions cut 6 bases from V and 0 bases from J, with 15 bases between. The germline CDR1 and CDR2 sequences are MDHEN and SYDVKM. CDR3 protein: CASSELGEPSYEQYF. CDR3 coding DNA: TGTGCCAGCAGCGAACTGGGGGAGCCCTCCTACGAGCAGTACTTC. The variable domain in full, with the rest retrieved from reference TRBV28 and TRBJ2-7, is DVKVTQSSRYLVKRTGEKVFLECVQDMDHENMFWYRQDPGLGLRLIYFSYDVKMKEKGDIPEGYSVSREKKERFSLILESASTNQTSMYLCASSELGEPSYEQYFGPGTRLTVT.

The V and J genes are TRBV23-1 and TRBJ1-3; D is ambiguous. TRBV23-1 is designated an ORF whose function remains uncertain. This CDR3 contains 19 residues. Between the trimmed V and J ends, which lost 3 bases and 4 bases, there was a span of 25 bases. This chain's CDR3 is CASSHGRVEEPAGGNTIYF. The CDR3 DNA is TGCGCCAGCAGTCACGGCCGTGTAGAGGAACCCGCCGGCGGAAACACCATATATTTT.

V is TRBV27 and J is TRBJ2-7; the match to TRBD1 covers 7 bases. CDR1 MNHEY and CDR2 SMNVEV come from the germline V gene (reference sequence). Unmatched junction bases numbered 10, after V lost 4 bases and J lost 7 bases. This CDR3 comprises 14 residues. The CDR3 reads CASSSRDSRREQYF. The CDR3 DNA reads TGTGCCAGCAGTTCTCGGGACAGCCGTCGAGAGCAGTACTTC.

The rearrangement uses TRBV5-1 and TRBJ1-5; TRBD1 matches at 10 bases. CDR1 is SGHRS, CDR2 YFSETQ, per germline. The CDR3 runs 19 residues. V shed 4 bases and J 6 bases; nucleotides not matched to a gene: 19. The CDR3: CASSPIETPGQGSPQPQHF. CDR3 coding DNA: TGCGCCAGCAGCCCTATAGAGACTCCGGGACAGGGGTCCCCTCAGCCCCAGCATTTT.

This chain links TRBV9 with TRBJ1-1, with D unresolved. The CDR3 runs to 14 residues. V shed 4 bases and J shed 4 bases, with 14 bases lying between them. The V gene's germline CDR1 is SGDLS and CDR2 YYNGEE. The DNA of the CDR3 is TGTGCCAGCAGCCCTATGGTATCGACCACTGAAGCTTTCTTT. Amino acids: CASSPMVSTTEAFF.

V gene TRBV6-1 combines with J gene TRBJ1-2; 8 nucleotides align to TRBD1. This CDR3 spans 14 amino acids. Looked up from germline, CDR1 is MNHNS and CDR2 is SASEGT. V was pared by 6 bases and J by 8 bases, with 11 bases of the junction left unmatched. The CDR3 loop is CASSPQGAAPGYTF. CDR3 sequence (DNA): TGTGCCAGCAGCCCCCAGGGGGCGGCCCCGGGCTACACCTTC.

The chain links TRBV7-9 to TRBJ2-3; unclear D gene. The germline CDR1 and CDR2 sequences are SEHNR and FQNEAQ (reference sequence). CDR3 size: 19 residues. V was trimmed by 2 bases and J by 6 bases, leaving 27 bases between them. Here the CDR3 DNA reads TGTGCCAGCAGCTTATTGACTTATCAGGTACTAAGCCCGTCTGATACGCAGTATTTT. Translated: CASSLLTYQVLSPSDTQYF.

This clone was seen just once. The chain joins TRBV10-2 to TRBJ2-7, with D unclear. V dropped 6 bases and J dropped 3 bases, with 9 bases sitting between them. Germline V gene data show CDR1 as WSHSY and CDR2 as SAAADI. The CDR3 length is 12 residues. This CDR3 is CASSLPDYEQYF. In DNA form, the CDR3 reads TGCGCCAGCAGCCTCCCGGACTACGAGCAGTACTTC.

This clone showed up just once. The same CDR3 can be traced to other DNA sequences in this sample. The rearrangement uses TRBV7-9 and TRBJ2-7, with D possibly called TRBD1 or TRBD2 (5 bases each). The germline gives CDR1 SEHNR, CDR2 FQNEAQ (reference sequence). The CDR3 is 12 residues long. The germline V and J ends were trimmed by 5 bases and 6 bases, with 11 bases remaining between them. CDR3 DNA: TGTGCCAGCAGCCCGAGGGGTGGCGAGCAGTACTTC. Translating gives CASSPRGGEQYF.

The chain carries TRBV27 and TRBJ1-5; a weak D match, TRBD1 (6 bases). This CDR3 contains 14 residues. V shed 6 bases and J shed 6 bases, with 15 bases lying between them. Germline lookup yields CDR1 MNHEY and CDR2 SMNVEV (reference sequence). Here the CDR3 reads CASSPGTMGQPQHF. CDR3 nucleotide sequence: TGTGCCAGCAGCCCAGGGACAATGGGTCAGCCCCAGCATTTT.

The gene calls are TRBV27 and TRBJ2-1; 9 bases agree with TRBD2. Per germline, CDR1 MNHEY and CDR2 SMNVEV (reference sequence). V dropped 5 bases and J dropped 5; count of bases not matched to a gene: 4. This CDR3 is built from 14 residues. The CDR3, as DNA: TGTGCCAGCAGTCTTAGCGGGAGCAACAATGAGCAGTTCTTC. Translated: CASSLSGSNNEQFF.

V and J are TRBV7-8 and TRBJ2-7; 9 bases line up with TRBD1. The CDR3 runs 16 residues. CDR1 is SGHVS and CDR2 is FQNEAQ in the germline V gene. J gave up 4 bases and V 3 bases, and 10 bases lay outside the gene matches. CDR3 bases: TGTGCCAGCAGCTTGTTATCCCGGGACAGGGTGTACGAGCAGTACTTC. Protein product: CASSLLSRDRVYEQYF. The full variable domain, with the rest looked up from reference TRBV7-8 and TRBJ2-7, is GAGVSQSPRYKVAKRGQDVALRCDPISGHVSLFWYQQALGQGPEFLTYFQNEAQLDKSGLPSDRFFAERPEGSVSTLKIQRTQQEDSAVYLCASSLLSRDRVYEQYFGPGTRLTVT.

The chain carries TRBV10-3 and TRBJ1-1; the D is unclear. The germline CDR1 and CDR2 sequences are ENHRY and SYGVKD. V was pared by 2 bases and J by 10 bases, with 11 bases between. The CDR3 extends over 12 amino acids. The DNA of the CDR3 is TGTGCCATCAGTGAGAATCCGGTGTCAGCTTTCTTT. This gives the protein CAISENPVSAFF.

The chain uses TRBV7-9 and TRBJ2-5, with D possibly matching TRBD1 (5 bases). Trimming pared 0 bases from V and 1 base from J, leaving 9 bases between. The germline V gene has CDR1 SEHNR and CDR2 FQNEAQ (reference sequence). The CDR3 is made up of 15 amino acids. In nucleotides, the CDR3 is TGTGCCAGCAGCTTAGCGTGGGGCCCCCAAGAGACCCAGTACTTC. Translating gives CASSLAWGPQETQYF.

J is TRBJ2-5 and V is TRBV28, with 9 bases lining up with TRBD2. With V trimmed by 1 base and J by 5 bases, 2 bases remained unmatched. This CDR3 spans 14 amino acids. CDR1 and CDR2 (germline): MDHEN, SYDVKM. In nucleotides, the CDR3 is TGTGCCAGCAGTTTATTGCGGGAGGGGGAGACCCAGTACTTC. Amino acids: CASSLLREGETQYF.

The J gene is TRBJ2-7, the V gene TRBV5-8; no definite D call. Looked up from germline, CDR1 is SGHTS and CDR2 is YDEGEE. V dropped 0 bases and J dropped 9 bases, with 7 bases sitting between them. The length of the CDR3 is 11 residues. CDR3 DNA: TGTGCCAGCAGCTTGGTGGGGTCGCAGTACTTC. Encoded protein: CASSLVGSQYF.

This rearrangement joins TRBV7-9 to TRBJ2-1; a weak D match, TRBD2 (6 bases). With 5 bases removed from V and 7 bases from J, the gap between germline ends came to 21 bases. CDR1 SEHNR and CDR2 FQNEAQ come from the germline V gene (reference sequence). The CDR3 extends over 16 amino acids. CDR3 amino acids: CASSADRLDGRNEQFF. The CDR3 DNA reads TGTGCCAGCAGCGCGGACCGACTAGACGGGCGGAATGAGCAGTTCTTC. Supplemented by reference TRBV7-9 and TRBJ2-1, the full variable domain reads DTGVSQNPRHKITKRGQNVTFRCDPISEHNRLYWYRQTLGQGPEFLTYFQNEAQLEKSRLLSDRFSAERPKGSFSTLEIQRTEQGDSAMYLCASSADRLDGRNEQFFGPGTRLTVL.

The V and J genes are TRBV11-2 and TRBJ2-7; D not resolved. Germline lookup yields CDR1 SGHAT and CDR2 FQNNGV. Trimming cost V 1 base and J 2 bases, with 9 bases left between them. The CDR3 runs 14 residues. CDR3 protein: CASSLGTETYEQYF. In DNA form, the CDR3 reads TGTGCCAGCAGCTTAGGAACCGAGACCTACGAGCAGTACTTC.

The rearrangement joins TRBV7-8 to TRBJ2-7; D unresolved. In germline, CDR1 is SGHVS, CDR2 FQNEAQ. Between the trimmed V and J ends, which lost 2 bases and 2 bases, there was a span of 13 bases. This CDR3 region has 15 residues. CDR3 protein: CASSLWAGSAYEQYF. The CDR3 DNA sequence: TGTGCCAGCAGCTTATGGGCAGGATCCGCCTACGAGCAGTACTTC.

This chain joins TRBV19 and TRBJ1-1; D call uncertain. Germline assignment: CDR1 LNHDA and CDR2 SQIVND (reference sequence). Trimming shortened V by 3 bases and J by 3 bases, and 11 bases separated the two germline ends. This CDR3 contains 14 residues. CDR3 nucleotide sequence: TGTGCCAGTAGTATCGTCGCAAGGCACACTGAAGCTTTCTTT. This gives the protein CASSIVARHTEAFF.